Listed below are T cell receptor beta chains from one sample, sequenced in a study of beta chain features in type 1 diabetes. Clones were sequenced by immunoSEQ multiplex PCR, and TCRdb holds only the in-frame ones, with some missing. The top ten clones hold roughly 0.0097% of a sample with under 400,000 clones, 10% to 15% of them seen once. The sequenced sample consisted of naive CD4+ T cells from blood. The source of these receptors is a woman aged 18-29 years with type 1 diabetes. Both conserved end residues are trimmed from each CDR3. A D gene is named only where the DNA matches it firmly.

V: TRBV6-4; D: NA; CDR3: ASSFEQGNIQY
V: TRBV4-1; D: NA; CDR3: ASSQQHSYEQY
V: TRBV27; D: TRBD1; CDR3: ASVGTGILNTEAF
V: TRBV5-1; D: TRBD2; CDR3: ASRFPSGAYNEQF
V: TRBV4-3; D: TRBD1; CDR3: ASSQDGTGGSPLH
V: TRBV4-3; D: NA; CDR3: ASSQGSPGRGENTGELF
V: TRBV18; D: NA; CDR3: ASSAPVPTEAF
V: TRBV28; D: TRBD2; CDR3: ASSLRAAILAGRTYNEQF
V: TRBV7-9; D: NA; CDR3: ASSLFGRNTEAF
V: TRBV7-7; D: TRBD1; CDR3: ASSLDRGSPLH
V: TRBV2; D: TRBD1; CDR3: ASSRQGWDGYT
V: TRBV6-5; D: NA; CDR3: ASSYSIVDTQY
V: TRBV7-8; D: NA; CDR3: ASSPGLGFRRGKYEQY
V: TRBV6-5; D: NA; CDR3: ASRMDSNYGYT
V: TRBV4-3; D: NA; CDR3: ASSLQAWEKLF
V: TRBV11-2; D: TRBD1; CDR3: ASSFRTGVTDTQY
V: TRBV4-1; D: NA; CDR3: ASSYPALSSYNEQF
V: TRBV20-1; D: NA; CDR3: SARDAGYT
V: TRBV5-6; D: TRBD1; CDR3: ASSWTGDRGQPQH
V: TRBV30; D: TRBD1; CDR3: AWNRQGAEKLF
V: TRBV4-1; D: NA; CDR3: ASSQDPAGYYEQY
V: TRBV7-9; D: TRBD1; CDR3: ASSLTTGEAEAF
V: TRBV7-2; D: NA; CDR3: ASSLGQGETQY
V: TRBV4-2; D: TRBD2; CDR3: ASSRRLAGTQADTQY
V: TRBV4-2; D: TRBD2; CDR3: ASSQGGLAGGYEQY
V: TRBV4-3; D: NA; CDR3: ASSLRRDSYEQY
V: TRBV6-5; D: NA; CDR3: ASSAYTGELF
V: TRBV9; D: TRBD1; CDR3: ASSEGTGQNTEAF
V: TRBV14; D: TRBD1; CDR3: ASSQETSRQGLWGNTEAF
V: TRBV5-4; D: TRBD2; CDR3: ASSLEGLATETQY
V: TRBV7-9; D: TRBD1; CDR3: ASSSQGVRNTEAF
V: TRBV4-3; D: NA; CDR3: ASSQSYRGNQPQH
V: TRBV18; D: TRBD2; CDR3: ASSFSSWTSGNEQF
V: TRBV7-2; D: NA; CDR3: ASSLTSSQY
V: TRBV25-1; D: NA; CDR3: ASRREGTYEQY
V: TRBV4-3; D: NA; CDR3: ASSRTGVREQF
V: TRBV9; D: NA; CDR3: ASSPAGIRRSTDTQY
V: TRBV7-2; D: NA; CDR3: ASSPPSRGTYEQY
V: TRBV4-3; D: TRBD1; CDR3: ASSQVGRGVKTEAF
V: TRBV19; D: NA; CDR3: ASSVARETEAF
V: TRBV4-1; D: NA; CDR3: ASSSSGSTDTQY
V: TRBV4-1; D: NA; CDR3: ASSPGQPSTPQH
V: TRBV18; D: TRBD1; CDR3: ASSRTGLGEQY
V: TRBV7-3; D: NA; CDR3: ASSNSRADTQY
V: TRBV5-1; D: NA; CDR3: ASIGPSRGDTQY
V: TRBV4-1; D: NA; CDR3: ASSQGLLRQSHEQY
V: TRBV2; D: NA; CDR3: ASSVEGIGGYT
V: TRBV7-2; D: NA; CDR3: ASRKDRLNTEAF
V: TRBV5-4; D: NA; CDR3: ASSRGQVAYNEQF
V: TRBV15; D: NA; CDR3: ATSIRSGTGELF
V: TRBV2; D: TRBD1; CDR3: ASSERTGGWQY
V: TRBV18; D: NA; CDR3: ASSTTTGAF